The 7 T cell receptor beta chains presented below share a single source sample, sequenced in a study of T cells after somatic rescue of genetic block. Clones were read by immunoSEQ multiplex PCR, and TCRdb kept only the in-frame ones, dropping some. The table lists 60,000 to 90,000 clones, just over 90% of them singletons. The sample consisted of peripheral blood mononuclear cells (PBMCs). Source of these receptors: a man aged 25-45 years.

The chain links TRBV27 to TRBJ2-2; tentatively, D is TRBD1 (7 bases). V lost 7 bases, J lost 4 bases, and 13 bases lay in between. There are 14 residues in the CDR3. Germline CDR1 and CDR2: MNHEY and SMNVEV (reference sequence). The DNA of the CDR3 is TGTGCCAGCAACCGACAGGGAGGCACCGGGGAGCTGTTTTTT. Translated, it gives CASNRQGGTGELFF.

The V call is TRBV9, the J call TRBJ2-6, with unresolved D. The germline gives CDR1 SGDLS, CDR2 YYNGEE. V was cut by 3 bases and J by 4 bases, with 11 bases left in between. There are 15 residues in the CDR3. In DNA form, the CDR3 reads TGTGCCAGCAGCGGATGGTCGACAGGGGCCAACGTCCTGACTTTC. Residues: CASSGWSTGANVLTF.

The V call is TRBV7-2, the J call TRBJ2-7; the match to TRBD2 covers 10 bases. CDR3 size: 18 residues. V lost 3 bases to trimming and J lost 3 bases; unmatched junction nucleotides: 14. Germline CDR1 is SGHTA and CDR2 is FQGNSA. The CDR3 coding sequence is TGTGCCAGCAGCTTGGCTCCCGGTAGCGGGAGGACCTTCTACGAGCAGTACTTC. Amino acid sequence: CASSLAPGSGRTFYEQYF.

The chain employs TRBV18 and TRBJ2-3; 7 positions match TRBD1. This CDR3 region has 17 residues. Germline values: CDR1 KGHSH, CDR2 LQKENI. J lost 3 bases, V lost 1 base, and 10 bases had no gene match. The DNA for the CDR3 is TGTGCCAGCTCACCACGACGTGCGCGACAGGGTACAGATACGCAGTATTTT. Translating gives CASSPRRARQGTDTQYF.

The chain combines TRBV7-8 with TRBJ2-7, with 8 bases lining up with TRBD2. Trimming took 4 bases from V and 5 from J; bases not matched to a gene: 16. CDR3 length equals 17 residues. Germline V gene data show CDR1 as SGHVS and CDR2 as FQNEAQ. This chain's CDR3 is CASSSAWGASGSHEQYF. The CDR3 DNA is TGTGCCAGCAGCTCCGCCTGGGGGGCTAGCGGGTCCCACGAGCAGTACTTC.

The V gene is TRBV19, the J gene TRBJ1-4; the match to TRBD1 covers 7 bases. This CDR3 is built from 15 residues. Per germline, CDR1 LNHDA and CDR2 SQIVND (reference sequence). The J segment lost 5 bases and the V segment lost 7 bases, leaving 10 bases of the junction unmatched. The CDR3 protein is CASIPSGQQNEKLFF. DNA of the CDR3: TGTGCCAGTATTCCCTCGGGACAGCAAAATGAAAAACTGTTTTTT.

V usage is TRBV28 and J usage is TRBJ2-5; 7 bases are shared with TRBD1. CDR1 and CDR2 (germline): MDHEN, SYDVKM. The CDR3 has 16 residues. Germline trimming cut 4 bases from V and 5 bases from J; bases unmatched to any gene: 13. For the CDR3, the DNA is TGTGCCAGCAGTTCCCCGCGACAGGGTGGAATGGAGACCCAGTACTTC. Its protein product is CASSSPRQGGMETQYF.